The clone carrying this T cell receptor beta chain was observed at least ten times. Its antigen is currently unknown. The sample belongs to a study of T cells in Graves' hyperthyroidism and ophthalmopathy. Hyperthyroidism patients were newly diagnosed, had disease duration under 2 months, and were aged 18 to 65 years. Lactation, pregnancy, other autoimmune disease or uncontrolled infection excluded patients. Amplified TCR beta CDR3 regions came from RNA transcripts. The primer set for the first-round RT-PCR of the TCR CDR3 was HTBI. MiXCR, applied by TCRdb to the multiplex PCR reads, yields one record per CDR3 protein. Of hundreds of thousands of distinct CDR3 sequences in the sample, around a sixth were seen once. General study findings and limits: Most clonotypes expanded in the thyroid (above 0.001) were also present in blood.

The sequenced sample was blood. This clonotype originated in a young woman with Graves' hyperthyroidism.

CDR3 DNA: TGTGCCAGCAGCTGGACCCCGCCCCCCTACAATGAGCAGTTCTTC. Translating it yields CASSWTPPPYNEQFF. The V call is TRBV7-6, the J call TRBJ2-1, with no clear D. The CDR3 spans 15 residues. Trimming stripped 4 bases from V and 2 bases from J, with 12 bases between. CDR1 SGHVS and CDR2 FNYEAQ come from the germline V gene.